This T cell receptor beta chain comes out of a study of blood T cell repertoires in COVID-19 (dated by TCRdb to the early 2020s). At the level of the whole study: Samples from collaborators originated in the United States, Italy and Spain and spanned both the acute and convalescent phases of COVID-19. The material from the prospective study consisted of cDNA or gDNA derived from T cells, B-cell-depleted T cells, or PBMCs. Subjects who had been exposed to COVID-19, were actively infected with it, or had recovered from it provided the deeply sampled blood TCRbeta repertoires that made up the dataset. Samples came from the ongoing ImmuneRACE study (first 160 participants) plus 1,254 subjects from 6 global collaborators. Sample metadata almost always included a de-identified subject ID, COVID-19 status, age in years and sex. Where available, HLA class I and class II types were taken from metadata supplied by the sample provider and were not determined by assay-based typing. The repertoires were released in a freely available public database intended as a resource for research on the immune response to SARS-CoV-2.

This clone was seen just once. Its antigen target is currently unknown. No quality values exist for individual bases; no much larger clone is one base distant. The CDR3 starts with the cysteine, ends with the phenylalanine, and has 16 residues. Only the CDR3 DNA stays, 48 bases, in frame from base 1. V and J are trimmed by 2 bases and 4 bases, and the gene matches miss 8 bases of the junction. The germline V gene yields SGHRS for CDR1 and YFSETQ for CDR2. The immunoSEQ Assay, a bias-controlled multiplex PCR, was used to amplify TCRbeta CDR3 regions from genomic DNA. Per the authors' processing: The number of nucleated cells in each sample was estimated by amplification of reference gene primers within the assay. To quantify the absolute abundance of each unique TCRbeta CDR3 rearrangement, sequence reads were collapsed and filtered. For each sample, productive Simpson clonality was calculated as the square root of Simpson's diversity index across productive rearrangements. The table was pulled from immuneACCESS by TCRdb, which kept in-frame rearrangements only. Such tables lose some clones; where checked, under half of the loss comes from unresolved V genes, and the rest has no known cause. The V and J calls and clone size were taken over from that table, and D and trimming were inferred from the DNA. The sample table records around 50,000 clones; about 89% of these occur just once. The top ten clonotypes cover roughly 2.3% of the sample.

The collaborating institutions used their own protocols to collect whole blood in K2EDTA tubes. For TCRbeta analysis, collaborators shipped samples in one of three forms: frozen whole blood, isolated PBMCs, or DNA extracted from either of those sample types. Overall study outcomes, separate from this receptor: Clinical and demographic metadata were provided uncurated, with the amount varying by source and participant.

Source material: peripheral blood. Here the chain combines TRBV5-1 and TRBJ2-3, with 9 central nucleotides matching TRBD2. This clonotype was obtained from a human donor in a cohort sampled during active COVID-19. The CDR3 amino acid sequence is: CASSLLGGGAADTQYF. The sequenced DNA: TGCGCCAGCAGCTTACTAGGCGGGGGGGCTGCAGATACGCAGTATTTT.